This entry lists 25 T cell receptor beta chains sequenced from one sample in a study of regulatory T cells in long-lasting Graves disease. Time point: newly diagnosed GD, antithyroid drugs for less than 3 months. The TCR library used RNA extracted from PBMCs. Sequencing libraries for TCR beta were prepared with iRepertoire HTBI primers and Arm-PCR of CDR3 regions. MiXCR, run by TCRdb on the multiplex PCR reads, gives a single entry per CDR3 protein. The sample includes around 460,000 distinct CDR3 sequences, around 13% of them seen just once. The sample was also reused in another study, on T cells in Graves' hyperthyroidism and ophthalmopathy.

This specimen consisted of peripheral blood mononuclear cells (PBMCs), obtained at new diagnosis, from a patient treated with antithyroid drugs. The receptors shown here come from a woman in her forties or fifties with Graves disease.

Ten or more counts support this clonotype. The chain uses TRBV3-1 and TRBJ2-7; D is possibly TRBD2 (5 bases). The germline V gene has CDR1 LGHDT and CDR2 YNNKEL (reference sequence). Trimming took off 0 bases at V and 0 bases at J, with 9 bases between the two ends. This CDR3 is 15 amino acids long. DNA of the CDR3: TGTGCCAGCAGCCAAGATATCGGGATCTCCTACGAGCAGTACTTC. Residues: CASSQDIGISYEQYF.

This clonotype has a handful of counts. The chain couples TRBV28 to TRBJ1-5; no reliable D call. This CDR3 has 15 amino acids. Deletions cut 8 bases from V and 0 bases from J, with 14 bases between. Germline V CDR1 and CDR2: MDHEN, SYDVKM. CDR3 sequence reads: CASRLRTISNQPQHF. The CDR3 nucleotides read TGTGCCAGCCGGTTACGAACTATTAGCAATCAGCCCCAGCATTTT.

This clonotype was seen at least ten times. The chain employs TRBV10-3 and TRBJ1-5, with D possibly being TRBD1 (5 bases). The CDR3 is made up of 16 amino acids. V lost 0 bases and J 6 bases, leaving 15 bases between the germline ends. Germline V gives CDR1 ENHRY, CDR2 SYGVKD. CDR3 residues: CAISESGEQGGQPQHF. DNA for the CDR3: TGTGCCATCAGTGAGTCCGGAGAGCAGGGTGGTCAGCCCCAGCATTTT.

The rearrangement joins TRBV28 to TRBJ2-1; 7 positions agree with TRBD2. The CDR3 is 12 amino acids. V shed 3 bases and J 13 bases; nucleotides not matched to a gene: 6. Germline V gene data show CDR1 as MDHEN and CDR2 as SYDVKM. CDR3 coding DNA: TGTGCCAGCAGTTTTGCGGGAGCCGCTCAGTTCTTC. Protein product: CASSFAGAAQFF.

Written as DNA, the CDR3 is TGTGCCAGCAGCCCCAGGACAGGTATCGCTGAAAAACTGTTTTTT. It is translated as CASSPRTGIAEKLFF. The rearrangement joins TRBV9 to TRBJ1-4, with 7 bases that match TRBD1. Germline CDR1 and CDR2: SGDLS and YYNGEE. V dropped 4 bases and J dropped 7; count of bases not matched to a gene: 10. The CDR3 runs 15 residues.

This clonotype was recorded at least ten times. This chain links TRBV12-3 or TRBV12-4 with TRBJ2-5; TRBD2 is a possible D gene (6 bases). Trimming left V 6 bases short and J 4 bases short, with 12 bases between. This CDR3 has 13 amino acids. CDR3 DNA: TGTGCCAGCAGGGGGGGAGGCGGAGAGACCCAGTACTTC. Protein: CASRGGGGETQYF.

This clonotype was counted a few times. This chain links TRBV5-1 with TRBJ2-5; TRBD1 is a possible D gene (5 bases). Per germline, CDR1 SGHRS and CDR2 YFSETQ. The length of the CDR3 is 15 residues. V was shortened by 4 bases and J by 1 base, with 14 bases between the two germline ends. The CDR3 protein is CASSPRLGRQETQYF. The CDR3 DNA reads TGCGCCAGCAGCCCTCGTTTGGGGCGCCAAGAGACCCAGTACTTC. Full variable domain (outside the CDR3, taken from reference TRBV5-1 and TRBJ2-5): KAGVTQTPRYLIKTRGQQVTLSCSPISGHRSVSWYQQTPGQGLQFLFEYFSETQRNKGNFPGRFSGRQFSNSRSEMNVSTLELGDSALYLCASSPRLGRQETQYFGPGTRLLVL.

This clonotype was counted ten times or more. The chain has TRBV20-1 and TRBJ2-3, with D perhaps matching TRBD1 (6 bases). The V gene's germline CDR1 is DFQATT and CDR2 SNEGSKA (reference sequence). Trimming took off 1 base at V and 0 bases at J, with 17 bases between the two ends. The CDR3 contains 17 residues. The chain's CDR3 is CSARGANSGVSTDTQYF. The CDR3 region has the DNA TGCAGTGCTAGAGGGGCCAACTCAGGGGTGAGCACAGATACGCAGTATTTT.

This clonotype showed up many times. V and J are TRBV12-5 and TRBJ1-1, with D possibly being TRBD1 (6 bases). This CDR3 region has 15 residues. V shed 1 base and J shed 4 bases, with 13 bases lying between them. Germline V gives CDR1 LGHNT, CDR2 FRNRAP. The DNA for the CDR3 is TGTGCTAGTGGTTTGGGGGCAGGGGCGGGCACTGAAGCTTTCTTT. It encodes CASGLGAGAGTEAFF.

There are many counts of this clonotype. The V call is TRBV10-3, the J call TRBJ2-5, with D perhaps TRBD1 (5 bases). Germline V lookup: CDR1 ENHRY, CDR2 SYGVKD. V dropped 8 bases and J dropped 5 bases, with 15 bases sitting between them. The CDR3 runs 13 residues. The CDR3 DNA reads TGTGCCATCGCTCCGGACAATTCGGAGACCCAGTACTTC. Protein sequence: CAIAPDNSETQYF.

V gene TRBV6-1 combines with J gene TRBJ2-3; D not resolved. The CDR3 is 14 residues long. Trimming pared 5 bases from V and 2 bases from J, leaving 11 bases between. Germline CDR1 is MNHNS and CDR2 is SASEGT. CDR3 loop: CASSPLTSTDTQYF. In DNA, the CDR3 is TGTGCCAGCAGTCCTCTTACCTCCACAGATACGCAGTATTTT.

Ten or more counts support this clonotype. Mismatch with germline at one junction end may stem from a read error. The chain uses TRBV7-8 and TRBJ2-1; no firm D call. Germline CDR1 reads SGHVS; CDR2 reads FQNEAQ. The CDR3 runs 13 residues. The CDR3 DNA sequence: TGTGCCAGCAGCTCACAATGGGGTAATGAGCAGTCCTTC. Translation: CASSSQWGNEQSF.

The J gene is TRBJ1-5, the V gene TRBV29-1; tentative D call: TRBD1 (6 bases). The V and J ends lost 7 bases and 0 bases respectively, with 13 bases between them. Germline CDR1 is SQVTM and CDR2 is ANQGSEA. The CDR3 totals 14 residues. CDR3 region: CSAATGNSNQPQHF. The CDR3 DNA follows: TGCAGCGCTGCTACAGGGAATAGCAATCAGCCCCAGCATTTT.

The CDR3 DNA sequence: TGTGCCAGCAGGATGAGTGGGGTGGTGTACAATGAGCAGTTCTTC. This encodes CASRMSGVVYNEQFF. The chain has TRBV5-6 and TRBJ2-1; no definite D call. The ends were cut back, 5 bases at V and 4 bases at J, with 16 bases in the middle. The CDR3 totals 15 residues. Per germline, CDR1 SGHDT and CDR2 YYEEEE.

This clonotype has more than one count but fewer than ten. The chain uses TRBV19 and TRBJ2-2, with D possibly being TRBD2 (5 bases). V was clipped by 3 bases and J by 3 bases, with 8 bases between them. Germline-derived CDR1 and CDR2 are LNHDA and SQIVND (reference sequence). This CDR3 contains 14 residues. In nucleotides, the CDR3 is TGTGCCAGTAGTATCGGGGTCTACACCGGGGAGCTGTTTTTT. Translating gives CASSIGVYTGELFF.

This clonotype showed up many times. This chain connects TRBV12-3 or TRBV12-4 to TRBJ2-2; 11 nucleotides agree with TRBD2. Trimming took 3 bases from V and 3 from J; bases not matched to a gene: 3. This CDR3 comprises 16 residues. The CDR3 nucleotides are TGTGCCAGCAGTTTTAGCGGGAGGGCGTACACCGGGGAGCTGTTTTTT. This gives the protein CASSFSGRAYTGELFF.

This clonotype was counted at least ten times. The chain has TRBV20-1 and TRBJ2-5; 12 bases line up with TRBD2. Trimming took 2 bases from V and 7 from J; bases not matched to a gene: 8. The germline V gene has CDR1 DFQATT and CDR2 SNEGSKA (reference sequence). The CDR3 runs to 15 residues. The DNA of the CDR3 is TGCAGTGCTAGACTTAGGACTAGCGGGGTGGCGACCCAGTACTTC. Translating it yields CSARLRTSGVATQYF.

This clonotype came up a few times. This chain links TRBV27 with TRBJ2-2; D remains ambiguous. CDR3 size: 14 residues. Germline V CDR1 and CDR2: MNHEY, SMNVEV (reference sequence). With 8 bases removed from V and 1 base from J, the gap between germline ends came to 11 bases. CDR3 in amino acids: CASGHSGNTGELFF. Written as DNA, the CDR3 is TGTGCCAGCGGCCATAGTGGGAACACCGGGGAGCTGTTTTTT.

The V and J genes are TRBV20-1 and TRBJ2-1; 10 nucleotides agree with TRBD2. J was trimmed by 9 bases and V by 5 bases; bases with no gene match: 7. The germline V gene encodes CDR1 DFQATT and CDR2 SNEGSKA (reference sequence). The CDR3 loop spans 13 amino acids. CDR3 DNA sequence: TGCAGTGCTTGGCTAGCGGGAGTGGTTGAGCAGTTCTTC. This codes for CSAWLAGVVEQFF.

This clonotype has ten or more counts. The V call is TRBV12-3 or TRBV12-4, the J call TRBJ1-5; D ambiguous. V was clipped by 6 bases and J by 6 bases, with 12 bases between them. CDR3 length: 13 amino acids. In DNA form, the CDR3 reads TGTGCCAGCAGCTCCGCGTCCGGTCAGCCCCAGCATTTT. Its translation: CASSSASGQPQHF.

This clonotype was seen more than once but under ten times. The rearrangement links TRBV5-1 to TRBJ2-1; 8 positions agree with TRBD2. The V gene end was trimmed by 5 bases and the J gene end by 6 bases; junction bases not matched to a gene: 7. The CDR3 extends over 14 amino acids. CDR1 SGHRS and CDR2 YFSETQ come from the germline V gene. The CDR3 is CASRERLASNEQFF. The CDR3 nucleotides are TGCGCCAGCAGGGAAAGACTAGCGTCCAATGAGCAGTTCTTC. Full variable domain (missing parts from reference TRBV5-1 and TRBJ2-1): KAGVTQTPRYLIKTRGQQVTLSCSPISGHRSVSWYQQTPGQGLQFLFEYFSETQRNKGNFPGRFSGRQFSNSRSEMNVSTLELGDSALYLCASRERLASNEQFFGPGTRLTVL.

This clonotype has more than one count but fewer than ten. This chain uses TRBV24-1 with TRBJ2-3, with D hard to call. Near its end, the DNA agrees better with TRBJ2-5, so the J call may be wrong. Germline loops: CDR1 KGHDR, CDR2 SFDVKD. This CDR3 is 12 amino acids long. The CDR3 reads CATSDTTETQYF. The CDR3 region has the DNA TGTGCCACCAGTGATACGACGGAGACCCAGTACTTC.

This clonotype was recorded at least ten times. V is TRBV2 and J is TRBJ2-7; 12 nucleotides align to TRBD2. CDR3 length: 14 residues. Per the germline V gene, CDR1 is SNHLY and CDR2 is FYNNEI. V lost 7 bases and J lost 7; bases outside the gene matches: 8. The CDR3 spells CASTRLAGVGEQYF. Here the CDR3 DNA reads TGTGCCAGCACTAGACTAGCGGGAGTCGGAGAGCAGTACTTC.

Regarding this clonotype: Possible read error: a much larger clone is one base away. The chain uses TRBV24-1 and TRBJ2-1, with TRBD2 matching 7 bases. Germline CDR1 KGHDR, CDR2 SFDVKD. The CDR3 covers 13 residues. Here the CDR3 DNA reads TGTGCCACTGCGGGAGTTCGCTACAGTGAGCAGTTCTTC. It specifies CATAGVRYSEQFF.

This clonotype was observed many times. The chain recombines TRBV13 with TRBJ2-7, with D unclear. V was clipped by 0 bases and J by 5 bases, with 8 bases between them. CDR1 is PRHDT, CDR2 FYEKMQ, per germline (reference sequence). The CDR3 extends over 13 amino acids. CDR3 amino acids: CASSLGRYDEQYF. For the CDR3, the DNA is TGTGCCAGCAGCTTAGGCCGTTACGACGAGCAGTACTTC.